These 32 T cell receptor beta chains originate from one sample sequenced in a study of spatial heterogeneity in lung cancer. Whole-study results and caveats: Mutation tallies in tumors tracked expanded intratumoral alpha and beta TCR counts.

Their target antigens are unknown. Via MiXCR, TCRdb re-called the 5' RACE reads, giving one row per CDR3 protein. The sample lists 100,000 or so distinct CDR3 sequences, nearly 4.5% occurring once. This sample's time point: sample taken at primary tumor resection. The sequencing here drew on lung tumor tissue, taken at surgery. These TCRs come from a male donor with early-stage non-small cell lung cancer.

This clonotype has ten or more counts. The V and J genes are TRBV7-2 and TRBJ2-5; D may be TRBD1 (5 bases). Trimming took off 7 bases at V and 4 bases at J, with 19 bases between the two ends. This CDR3 contains 15 residues. Germline V gene lookup returns CDR1 SGHTA and CDR2 FQGNSA. CDR3 amino acids: CASTLRQNRLETQYF. DNA for the CDR3: TGTGCCAGCACCCTTCGACAGAACAGGCTAGAGACCCAGTACTTC.

Note on this clonotype: This may come from a read error, since a much larger clone is one base off. The genes are TRBV29-1 and TRBJ2-1; TRBD2 matches at 7 bases. The V gene's germline CDR1 is SQVTM and CDR2 ANQGSEA. This CDR3 region has 11 residues. Unmatched junction bases numbered 5, after V lost 4 bases and J lost 11 bases. CDR3 nucleotides: TGCAGCGTTGCTAGCGGCCATAAGCAGTTCTTC. It specifies CSVASGHKQFF.

This clonotype has at least ten counts. J is TRBJ1-1 and V is TRBV28, with D perhaps TRBD1 (5 bases). CDR3 length equals 16 residues. Germline CDR1 and CDR2: MDHEN and SYDVKM. The ends were cut back, 6 bases at V and 2 bases at J, with 19 bases in the middle. The chain's CDR3 is CASRRTLAGGNTEAFF. The CDR3 nucleotides are TGTGCCAGCAGACGAACCCTGGCGGGGGGAAACACTGAAGCTTTCTTT.

This clonotype was detected a few times. V gene TRBV11-2 combines with J gene TRBJ2-1; D may be TRBD2 (6 bases). This CDR3 is built from 13 residues. V dropped 4 bases and J dropped 10 bases, with 14 bases sitting between them. Germline CDR1 is SGHAT and CDR2 is FQNNGV. CDR3 bases: TGTGCCAGCAGCTCGGAGGGCCACGGGGAGCAGTTCTTC. Amino acids: CASSSEGHGEQFF.

The chain couples TRBV28 to TRBJ2-1, with D possibly matching TRBD1 (6 bases). The CDR3 is 15 residues long. Per the germline V gene, CDR1 is MDHEN and CDR2 is SYDVKM. Trimming took off 5 bases at V and 2 bases at J, with 13 bases between the two ends. This chain's CDR3 is CASSETGSPYNEQFF. In DNA, the CDR3 is TGTGCCAGCAGTGAAACAGGGTCACCCTACAATGAGCAGTTCTTC.

This clonotype showed up many times. This sequence joins TRBV7-9 and TRBJ2-3; tentatively, D is TRBD1 or TRBD2 (6 bases each). Germline CDR1 and CDR2: SEHNR and FQNEAQ (reference sequence). This CDR3 contains 17 residues. The V gene lost 5 bases and the J gene lost 0 bases, with 18 bases spanning the gap. The CDR3 sequence is CASSRVGGTTSTDTQYF. CDR3 in DNA: TGTGCCAGCAGCCGCGTTGGCGGGACAACTAGCACAGATACGCAGTATTTT.

This clonotype has only a few counts. This chain uses TRBV3-1 with TRBJ2-1; 7 positions agree with TRBD2. CDR1 is LGHDT, CDR2 YNNKEL, per germline (reference sequence). J was trimmed by 0 bases and V by 5 bases; bases with no gene match: 13. The CDR3 is 18 amino acids. Here the CDR3 reads CASSSSSGEGSSYNEQFF. As DNA, the CDR3 is TGTGCCAGCAGCTCCTCTAGCGGAGAGGGGAGCTCCTACAATGAGCAGTTCTTC.

V is TRBV10-3 and J is TRBJ2-6; TRBD1 agrees at 7 bases. Germline V gives CDR1 ENHRY, CDR2 SYGVKD. The length of the CDR3 is 14 residues. Trimming removed 5 bases from V and 4 bases from J; junction bases left unmatched: 2. The CDR3 protein is CAISTGVGANVLTF. The DNA for the CDR3 is TGTGCCATCAGTACAGGGGTAGGGGCCAACGTCCTGACTTTC.

This clonotype was seen only a few times. The J gene is TRBJ1-1, the V gene TRBV11-2, with 7 bases matching TRBD1. CDR3 length: 13 amino acids. Germline CDR1 reads SGHAT; CDR2 reads FQNNGV. Germline trimming cut 5 bases from V and 1 base from J; bases unmatched to any gene: 1. This CDR3 is CASSGDRNTEAFF. The CDR3 region has the DNA TGTGCCAGCAGCGGGGACAGGAACACTGAAGCTTTCTTT.

This clonotype was detected only a few times. The gene calls are TRBV5-6 and TRBJ1-1; D gene uncertain. Trimming removed 0 bases at V and 11 bases at J, with 11 bases between. Germline V gives CDR1 SGHDT, CDR2 YYEEEE. This CDR3 is built from 12 residues. The chain's CDR3 is CASSLVGVLAFF. For the CDR3, the DNA is TGTGCCAGCAGCTTGGTCGGGGTTTTGGCTTTCTTT.

This clonotype was picked up many times. The rearrangement links TRBV4-2 to TRBJ2-1; the match to TRBD2 covers 7 bases. Unmatched junction bases numbered 3, after V lost 8 bases and J lost 8 bases. The germline CDR1 and CDR2 sequences are LGHNA and YNFKEQ. CDR3 length: 11 residues. The CDR3 here is CASGGGDEQFF. The CDR3 DNA reads as TGTGCCAGCGGTGGGGGGGATGAGCAGTTCTTC.

Worth noting for this clonotype: A read error may be the cause here, since a much bigger clone is one base away. The chain is built from TRBV24-1 and TRBJ2-1, with 10 bases that match TRBD1. CDR1 is KGHDR and CDR2 is SFDVKD in the germline V gene. V was clipped by 3 bases and J by 8 bases; unmatched bases: 9. There are 16 residues in the CDR3. CDR3 DNA sequence: TGTGCCACCAGTGATCTGGGACAGGGGTTTTGCGATGAGCAGTTCTTC. This gives the protein CATSDLGQGFCDEQFF.

This clonotype was picked up a small number of times. The gene calls are TRBV6-5 and TRBJ1-2; 12 positions agree with TRBD1. CDR1 and CDR2 from the germline V gene are MNHEY and SVGAGI. V trimming: 2 bases; J trimming: 8 bases; junction bases outside the gene matches: 6. The CDR3 consists of 15 residues. The CDR3 sequence is CASSYRDRGRRGYTF. CDR3 sequence (DNA): TGTGCCAGCAGTTACCGGGACAGGGGGCGCCGGGGCTACACCTTC.

The V gene is TRBV7-9, the J gene TRBJ2-5; TRBD2 aligns across 13 bases. The CDR3 totals 21 residues. CDR1 is SEHNR, CDR2 FQNEAQ, per germline (reference sequence). Losses at the gene ends were 5 bases for V and 5 bases for J; bases not matched to a gene: 23. CDR3 coding DNA: TGTGCCAGCAGCCGGCCTTCTTCCGGGACTAGCGGGACCTTGAGGCGGGAGACCCAGTACTTC. Its translation: CASSRPSSGTSGTLRRETQYF.

This clonotype was observed many times. The V gene is TRBV5-1, the J gene TRBJ1-2, with 12 bases identical to TRBD1. Germline CDR1 reads SGHRS; CDR2 reads YFSETQ. V lost 0 bases to trimming and J lost 6 bases; unmatched junction nucleotides: 9. The CDR3 length is 17 residues. CDR3 DNA: TGCGCCAGCAGCTTGGCCGTCCCGGGACAGGGGGCCAATGGCTACACCTTC. Protein product: CASSLAVPGQGANGYTF.

The V gene is TRBV7-3, the J gene TRBJ1-4; D is ambiguous. This CDR3 is built from 12 residues. In germline, CDR1 is SGHTA, CDR2 FQGTGA. Trimming removed 5 bases from V and 10 bases from J, with 11 bases in between. Here the CDR3 reads CASSLEARKLFF. The CDR3 nucleotides read TGTGCCAGCAGCCTAGAGGCTAGAAAACTGTTTTTT. The entire variable domain, with the rest obtained from reference TRBV7-3 and TRBJ1-4, is as follows: GAGVSQTPSNKVTEKGKYVELRCDPISGHTALYWYRQSLGQGPEFLIYFQGTGAADDSGLPNDRFFAVRPEGSVSTLKIQRTERGDSAVYLCASSLEARKLFFGSGTQLSVL.

In this sample, this clonotype turned up many times. The chain has TRBV12-3 or TRBV12-4 and TRBJ1-5; D not certain. The CDR3 is 12 residues long. Trimming took off 2 bases at V and 6 bases at J, with 5 bases between the two ends. The CDR3: CASSLLRQPQHF. The CDR3 region has the DNA TGTGCCAGCAGTTTATTGCGTCAGCCCCAGCATTTT.

Many counts were recorded for this clonotype. The rearrangement uses TRBV28 and TRBJ2-2, with no clear D. Germline lookup yields CDR1 MDHEN and CDR2 SYDVKM. The CDR3 sequence is 12 residues long. The V end was cut by 1 base, the J end by 4 bases, with 1 base between. Here the CDR3 DNA reads TGTGCCAGCAGTTTATTCACCGGGGAGCTGTTTTTT. Its protein is CASSLFTGELFF.

This clonotype was picked up many times. The chain is built from TRBV20-1 and TRBJ2-3; 9 bases are shared with TRBD2. The CDR3 totals 16 residues. J gave up 1 base and V 4 bases, and 9 bases lay outside the gene matches. Germline V CDR1 and CDR2: DFQATT, SNEGSKA (reference sequence). The CDR3 is CSATEGQREGTDTQYF. DNA of the CDR3: TGCAGTGCTACCGAAGGGCAGCGGGAGGGCACAGATACGCAGTATTTT.

This clonotype was detected ten times or more. The CDR3 bases are TGCAGCGTTGGGTTGGGCGGGAGAAAAACAGATACGCAGTATTTT. It is translated as CSVGLGGRKTDTQYF. This chain connects TRBV29-1 to TRBJ2-3; TRBD2 aligns across 7 bases. Germline CDR1 SQVTM, CDR2 ANQGSEA. Trimming at V came to 4 bases and at J to 3 bases, leaving 10 bases not matched to a gene. The CDR3 contains 15 residues.

In this sample, this clonotype turned up a few times. V and J are TRBV6-5 and TRBJ2-3; D not certain. V lost 5 bases to trimming and J lost 1 base, with 7 bases between them. The germline V gene encodes CDR1 MNHEY and CDR2 SVGAGI. The CDR3 loop spans 13 amino acids. In DNA form, the CDR3 reads TGTGCCAGCAGTCGTCCGGGCACAGATACGCAGTATTTT. Its translation: CASSRPGTDTQYF.

This clonotype was observed at least ten times. The chain employs TRBV27 and TRBJ2-3, with 8 bases aligning to TRBD2. V lost 5 bases, J lost 1 base, and 11 bases stayed unmatched. In germline, CDR1 is MNHEY, CDR2 SMNVEV (reference sequence). The CDR3 consists of 17 residues. The CDR3 spells CASSRSGRDGGTDTQYF. Here the CDR3 DNA reads TGTGCCAGCAGTCGAAGCGGGAGAGATGGGGGCACAGATACGCAGTATTTT.

This clonotype occurred many times. The chain recombines TRBV10-3 with TRBJ2-1; D not resolved. The V gene's germline CDR1 is ENHRY and CDR2 SYGVKD. Trimming pared 2 bases from V and 4 bases from J, leaving 12 bases between. The CDR3 runs to 15 residues. DNA of the CDR3: TGTGCCATCAGTGAGACTATTAGTTCGTACAATGAGCAGTTCTTC. It yields the protein CAISETISSYNEQFF.

The chain is built from TRBV20-1 and TRBJ2-3; perhaps TRBD1 as D (6 bases). The length of the CDR3 is 12 residues. The V end was cut by 3 bases, the J end by 5 bases, with 9 bases between. In germline, CDR1 is DFQATT, CDR2 SNEGSKA (reference sequence). The CDR3 is CSASQGRDTQYF. CDR3 in DNA: TGCAGTGCTAGCCAGGGGAGAGATACGCAGTATTTT.

V usage is TRBV5-1 and J usage is TRBJ2-1; D unresolved. In germline, CDR1 is SGHRS, CDR2 YFSETQ. V was pared by 0 bases and J by 7 bases, with 11 bases between. This CDR3 is 14 amino acids long. CDR3 protein: CASSLEQTRNEQFF. The DNA of the CDR3 is TGCGCCAGCAGCTTGGAACAGACCAGGAATGAGCAGTTCTTC.

This clonotype came up many times. The chain links TRBV29-1 to TRBJ1-2, with D tentatively TRBD1 (6 bases). The germline V gene has CDR1 SQVTM and CDR2 ANQGSEA. Trimming took off 3 bases at V and 13 bases at J, with 12 bases between the two ends. The length of the CDR3 is 10 residues. The CDR3, as DNA: TGCAGCGTTGACAGGGGAGATTCCACCTTC. It translates to CSVDRGDSTF.

Points on this clonotype: One base away lies a much larger clone, so this may be a sequencing read error. The rearrangement links TRBV9 to TRBJ2-2; D ambiguous. V dropped 3 bases and J dropped 0 bases, with 6 bases sitting between them. The CDR3 consists of 14 residues. Germline V lookup: CDR1 SGDLS, CDR2 YYNGEE. The CDR3, as DNA: TGTGCCAGCAGCGAGGGAACGAACACCGGGGAGCTGTTTTTT. Residues: CASSEGTNTGELFF.

The V and J genes are TRBV3-1 and TRBJ2-3; no firm D call. The CDR3 is made up of 16 amino acids. Trimming removed 3 bases at V and 0 bases at J, with 13 bases between. The germline V gene has CDR1 LGHDT and CDR2 YNNKEL (reference sequence). CDR3 in amino acids: CASSQGRLVSTDTQYF. CDR3 DNA: TGTGCCAGCAGCCAGGGCCGGTTGGTGAGCACAGATACGCAGTATTTT.

There are a few counts of this clonotype. The chain links TRBV4-1 to TRBJ1-4, with D maybe TRBD1 (5 bases). V lost 0 bases and J 7 bases, leaving 15 bases between the germline ends. Germline-derived CDR1 and CDR2 are MGHRA and YSYEKL. The CDR3 runs 16 residues. For the CDR3, the DNA is TGCGCCAGCAGCCAAGATAGGGGTCGGAATGGTGAAAAACTGTTTTTT. Protein product: CASSQDRGRNGEKLFF.

This clonotype was detected many times. The rearrangement joins TRBV4-1 to TRBJ2-1; D might be TRBD2 (6 bases). This CDR3 has 16 amino acids. V lost 3 bases, J lost 3 bases, and 15 bases lay in between. CDR1 is MGHRA, CDR2 YSYEKL, per germline. CDR3 residues: CASSHPQGEDYNEQFF. For the CDR3, the DNA is TGCGCCAGCAGCCACCCCCAAGGGGAGGACTACAATGAGCAGTTCTTC.

This clonotype showed up many times. This chain joins TRBV28 and TRBJ2-1; 7 bases map to TRBD2. Looked up from germline, CDR1 is MDHEN and CDR2 is SYDVKM. The trim removed 4 bases at V and 6 bases at J, leaving 6 bases unmatched. This CDR3 comprises 14 residues. The DNA of the CDR3 is TGTGCCAGCAGTTATCGGGGGAGGGCCAATGAGCAGTTCTTC. This sequence encodes CASSYRGRANEQFF.

Many counts were recorded for this clonotype. The V and J genes are TRBV27 and TRBJ2-5; either TRBD1 or TRBD2 may supply D (5 bases each). Trimming stripped 6 bases from V and 8 bases from J, with 16 bases between. In germline, CDR1 is MNHEY, CDR2 SMNVEV (reference sequence). The CDR3 length is 13 residues. The CDR3 coding sequence is TGTGCCAGCAGCCCGACTATAGGGGTAACCCAGTACTTC. It encodes CASSPTIGVTQYF.